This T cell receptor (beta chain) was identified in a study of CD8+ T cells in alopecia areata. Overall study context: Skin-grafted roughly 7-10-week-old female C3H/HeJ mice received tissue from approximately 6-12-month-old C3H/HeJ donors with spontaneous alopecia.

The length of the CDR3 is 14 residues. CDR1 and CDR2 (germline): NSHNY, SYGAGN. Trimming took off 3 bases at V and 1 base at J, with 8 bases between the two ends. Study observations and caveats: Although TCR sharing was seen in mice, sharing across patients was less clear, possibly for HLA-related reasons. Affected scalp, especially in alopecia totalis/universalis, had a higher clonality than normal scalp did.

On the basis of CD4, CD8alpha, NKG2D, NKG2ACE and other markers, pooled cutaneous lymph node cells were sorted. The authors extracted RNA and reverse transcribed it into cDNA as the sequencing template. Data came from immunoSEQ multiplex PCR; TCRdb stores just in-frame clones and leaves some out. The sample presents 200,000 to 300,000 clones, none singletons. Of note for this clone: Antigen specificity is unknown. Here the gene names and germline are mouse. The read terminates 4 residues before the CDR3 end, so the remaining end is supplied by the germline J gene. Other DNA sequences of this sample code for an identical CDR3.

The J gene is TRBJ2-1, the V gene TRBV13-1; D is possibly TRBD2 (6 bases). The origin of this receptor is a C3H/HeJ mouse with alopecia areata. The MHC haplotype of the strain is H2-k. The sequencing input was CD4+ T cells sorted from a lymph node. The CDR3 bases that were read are TGTGCCAGCAGTGGCCTGGGGAACTATGCT. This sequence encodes CASSGLGNYA. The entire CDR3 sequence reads CASSGLGNYAEQFF.